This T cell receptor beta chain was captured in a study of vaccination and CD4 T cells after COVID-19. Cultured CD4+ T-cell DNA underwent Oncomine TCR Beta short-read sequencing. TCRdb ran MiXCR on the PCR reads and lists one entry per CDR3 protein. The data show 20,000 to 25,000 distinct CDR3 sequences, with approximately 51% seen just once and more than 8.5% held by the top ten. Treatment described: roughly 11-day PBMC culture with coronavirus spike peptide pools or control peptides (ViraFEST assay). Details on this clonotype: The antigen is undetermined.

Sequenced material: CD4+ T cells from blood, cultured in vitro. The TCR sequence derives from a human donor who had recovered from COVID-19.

CDR3: CASSLDQGYWTGTGELFF. The CDR3, as DNA: TGTGCCAGCAGCTTAGACCAAGGGTATTGGACAGGCACCGGGGAGCTGTTTTTT. This rearrangement joins TRBV7-9 to TRBJ2-2; 7 bases are shared with TRBD1. This CDR3 region has 18 residues. CDR1 SEHNR and CDR2 FQNEAQ come from the germline V gene (reference sequence). The V gene end was trimmed by 1 base and the J gene end by 4 bases; junction bases not matched to a gene: 12.